The 10 T cell receptor beta chains given below trace back to one sample, sequenced in a study of response to subunit inactivated influenza vaccine (dated by TCRdb to the late 2010s). Library method: RT-PCR. The instrument was an Illumina HiSeq 2500. The public reads were quality trimmed at Q25 with fastp and then assembled into clones with MiXCR by TCRdb, keeping productive beta chains. Each entry merges the rows of one CDR3 protein and shows their most common DNA and genes. The sample includes 500,000 to 750,000 distinct CDR3 sequences, with about 15% observed a single time. Roughly 10% of the sample is in the top ten clones. The sample consisted of PBMCs from blood, taken 12 days after vaccination. These receptors originate from a man between 45 and 60 years old who received an inactivated influenza vaccine. Donor details come from another sample of the same person, matched by shared clones.

This chain joins TRBV3-1 and TRBJ1-2; TRBD1 matches at 7 bases. The junction had 8 bases not matched to a gene; V was cut back by 3 bases and J by 13 bases. The CDR3 contains 12 residues. Per germline, CDR1 LGHDT and CDR2 YNNKEL (reference sequence). This CDR3 is CASSHRTGPVTF. The CDR3, as DNA: TGTGCCAGCAGCCATCGGACAGGCCCTGTCACCTTC.

This clonotype has just a few counts. The chain couples TRBV12-3 or TRBV12-4 to TRBJ2-3, with a possible D match to TRBD2 (5 bases). V dropped 6 bases and J dropped 3 bases, with 22 bases sitting between them. The CDR3 runs 17 residues. DNA of the CDR3: TGTGCCAGCAGCCCTACTCCGGGGATCATCCGGACAGATACGCAGTATTTT. Encoded protein: CASSPTPGIIRTDTQYF.

The J gene is TRBJ2-7, the V gene TRBV7-9; TRBD2 matches 14 bases. CDR1 is SEHNR, CDR2 FQNEAQ, per germline (reference sequence). This CDR3 comprises 17 residues. J gave up 6 bases and V 5 bases, and 12 bases lay outside the gene matches. CDR3 in amino acids: CASSRRGLAGEPGEQYF. CDR3 bases: TGTGCCAGCAGCAGACGGGGACTAGCGGGAGAGCCTGGCGAGCAGTACTTC.

The genes are TRBV10-3 and TRBJ2-5; D not certain. Germline-derived CDR1 and CDR2 are ENHRY and SYGVKD. The CDR3 has 13 residues. The V and J ends lost 7 bases and 2 bases respectively, with 11 bases between them. The CDR3 sequence is CAITATPQETQYF. The CDR3 nucleotides read TGTGCCATCACGGCTACTCCGCAAGAGACCCAGTACTTC.

This clonotype appeared a few times. The rearrangement uses TRBV6-4 and TRBJ2-3; 7 nucleotides agree with TRBD1. Germline V gene sequence: CDR1 MRHNA, CDR2 SNTAGT. J was trimmed by 2 bases and V by 3 bases; bases with no gene match: 5. This CDR3 region has 15 residues. CDR3 sequence: CASSDRGLPTDTQYF. The CDR3 DNA sequence: TGTGCCAGCAGTGATAGGGGGCTCCCCACAGATACGCAGTATTTT.

The chain couples TRBV7-2 to TRBJ2-1; D is uncertain. Germline V gene data show CDR1 as SGHTA and CDR2 as FQGNSA. V lost 1 base and J 5 bases, leaving 18 bases between the germline ends. This CDR3 has 17 amino acids. Written as DNA, the CDR3 is TGTGCCAGCAGCTTAGTCGTTTTGAGGCTTGGAGACAATGAGCAGTTCTTC. Translated: CASSLVVLRLGDNEQFF.

In this sample, this clonotype turned up a few times. This chain links TRBV15 with TRBJ1-4, with D uncertain. CDR3 length equals 15 residues. V was pared by 0 bases and J by 2 bases, with 7 bases between. Germline V gives CDR1 LNHNV, CDR2 YYDKDF (reference sequence). CDR3 nucleotide sequence: TGTGCCACCAGCAGAGACGGGGAGACTAATGAAAAACTGTTTTTT. This sequence encodes CATSRDGETNEKLFF.

The chain carries TRBV18 and TRBJ2-1, with D tentatively TRBD1 or TRBD2 (5 bases each). With 6 bases removed from V and 6 bases from J, the gap between germline ends came to 18 bases. The germline CDR1 and CDR2 sequences are KGHSH and LQKENI. This CDR3 is 15 amino acids long. The CDR3 spells CASSRFQGEGNEQFF. The CDR3 bases are TGTGCCAGCTCCCGCTTTCAGGGCGAGGGCAATGAGCAGTTCTTC.

V is TRBV20-1 and J is TRBJ2-7; a weak D match, TRBD2 (6 bases). Trimming stripped 0 bases from V and 6 bases from J, with 15 bases between. Per the germline V gene, CDR1 is DFQATT and CDR2 is SNEGSKA (reference sequence). This CDR3 region has 14 residues. The CDR3 region is CSARDLAGSVEQYF. CDR3 bases: TGCAGTGCTAGAGATTTGGCGGGGAGTGTCGAGCAGTACTTC.

The chain's CDR3 is CASSLAYPGGGADTQYF. The CDR3 nucleotides are TGTGCCAGCAGCTTAGCGTATCCAGGGGGTGGTGCAGATACGCAGTATTTT. The chain has TRBV7-6 and TRBJ2-3; 7 positions agree with TRBD1. The CDR3 is 17 residues long. The trim removed 0 bases at V and 4 bases at J, leaving 10 bases unmatched. Germline V gives CDR1 SGHVS, CDR2 FNYEAQ.